This TCR beta chain was profiled in a study of T cell responses to AZD1222 COVID-19 vaccine. Study-level results: Donors were chiefly white British, with a greater number of females, and clonal diversity was perhaps underestimated. Baseline seropositives among AZD1222 recipients totaled only six or seven. Sampled repertoires all dated from after the peak T cell response.

Germline lookup yields CDR1 SGHDT and CDR2 YYEEEE. V was trimmed by 5 bases and J by 6 bases, leaving 15 bases between them. CDR3 length: 14 amino acids. Analyses pooled second doses at about 4 or about 12 weeks. Clones were read by immunoSEQ multiplex PCR, and TCRdb kept only the in-frame ones, dropping some. Of tens of thousands of clones listed, 80% to 90% are singletons. Concerning this clone itself: What it binds is not known.

This sequence originates from an adult who received the AZD1222 COVID-19 vaccine. This sequence joins TRBV5-6 and TRBJ1-3, with TRBD1 as a possible D gene (6 bases). The sample consisted of peripheral blood, taken 28 days after the second AZD1222 dose. Here the CDR3 DNA reads TGTGCCAGCAGTCATGTACAGGGAATAAACACCATATATTTT. As protein: CASSHVQGINTIYF.